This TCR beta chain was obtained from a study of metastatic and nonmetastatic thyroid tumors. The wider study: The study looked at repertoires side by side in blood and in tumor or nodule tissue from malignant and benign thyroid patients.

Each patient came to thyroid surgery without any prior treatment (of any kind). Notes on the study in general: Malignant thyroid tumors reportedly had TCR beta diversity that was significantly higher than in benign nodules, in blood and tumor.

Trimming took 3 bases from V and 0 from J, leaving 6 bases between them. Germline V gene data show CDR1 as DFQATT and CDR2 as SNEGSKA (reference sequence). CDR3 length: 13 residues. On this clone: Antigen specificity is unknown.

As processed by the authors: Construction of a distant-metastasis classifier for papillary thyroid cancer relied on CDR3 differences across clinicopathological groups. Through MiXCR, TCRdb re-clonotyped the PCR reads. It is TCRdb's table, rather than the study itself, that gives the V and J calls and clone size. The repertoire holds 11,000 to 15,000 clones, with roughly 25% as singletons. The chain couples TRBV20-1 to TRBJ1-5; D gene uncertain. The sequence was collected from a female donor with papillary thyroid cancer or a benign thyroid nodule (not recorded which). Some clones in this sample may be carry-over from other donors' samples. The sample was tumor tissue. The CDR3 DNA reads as TGCAGTGCTAGCGAGTATAGCAATCAGCCCCAGCATTTT. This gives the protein CSASEYSNQPQHF.